This T cell receptor (beta chain) was recovered during a study of shared clonotypes between healthy human individuals. Study-wide context: For every donor, three CD4 naive, three CD4 memory, two CD8 naive and one CD8 memory plates were used.

Germline assignment: CDR1 SGHRS and CDR2 YFSETQ. Trimming shortened V by 2 bases and J by 3 bases, and 21 bases separated the two germline ends. This CDR3 has 17 amino acids. Assay runs were performed at deep level. Assay: immunoSEQ multiplex PCR; the TCRdb copy retains only in-frame clones and omits some. There are 98,000 or so clones in the sample; roughly 70% occur only once, and around 25% lies in the top ten. The rearrangement links TRBV5-1 to TRBJ2-7; D is tentatively TRBD1 or TRBD2 (5 bases each). Sequenced material: memory CD8+ T cells sorted from blood. Described subset: CD45RO+ cells pooled with CCR7-negative TemRA cells. The clonotype originates from a woman between 25 and 40 years old in good health. The CDR3 coding sequence is TGCGCCAGCAGCTTAGGGGACCGGGCCGAAAGATACTACGAGCAGTACTTC. Translated, it gives CASSLGDRAERYYEQYF.